The 17 T cell receptor beta chains below all came from one sample that was sequenced in a study of CD4 T cells in relation to SARS-CoV-2 and coronaviruses. Unexposed donor CD4+ T cells date from about 2011-2018, before the COVID-19 pandemic. Isolation of CD4+ T cells took place after approximately 11 days in culture. Assay used: immunoSEQ multiplex PCR; TCRdb lists only in-frame clones, some missing. The repertoire includes about 22,000 clones, roughly 69% of them detected once, and around 12% sits in the top ten. These receptors have no identified antigens. The sequenced sample consisted of CD4+ T cells from PBMCs, cultured in vitro. These receptors all come from a human donor in good health.

The J gene is TRBJ2-1, the V gene TRBV23-1; TRBD2 might be the D (6 bases). TRBV23-1 qualifies as an ORF whose function is uncertain. The length of the CDR3 is 15 residues. V shed 4 bases and J shed 7 bases, with 17 bases lying between them. CDR3 sequence (DNA): TGCGCCAGCAGTCCTCCCGGGCGGGGTTTTAATGAGCAGTTCTTC. This codes for CASSPPGRGFNEQFF.

Here the CDR3 reads CASSLDGRGFNQPQHF. CDR3 nucleotide sequence: TGCGCCAGCAGCTTGGATGGCAGGGGCTTTAATCAGCCCCAGCATTTT. This chain connects TRBV5-1 to TRBJ1-5; tentative D call: TRBD1 (6 bases). V lost 0 bases and J 4 bases, leaving 14 bases between the germline ends. The germline V gene has CDR1 SGHRS and CDR2 YFSETQ. The CDR3 has 16 amino acids.

CDR3 nucleotide sequence: TGTGCCAGCAGCTTAGGTTTGGGCTCTGAAGCTTTCTTT. It specifies CASSLGLGSEAFF. This sequence joins TRBV11-2 and TRBJ1-1, with D unclear. This CDR3 contains 13 residues. The V and J ends lost 1 base and 6 bases respectively, with 9 bases between them. CDR1 SGHAT and CDR2 FQNNGV come from the germline V gene.

This chain connects TRBV4-1 to TRBJ1-1; 8 bases match TRBD1. Per the germline V gene, CDR1 is MGHRA and CDR2 is YSYEKL. The CDR3 is 15 residues long. Trimming removed 4 bases from V and 1 base from J; junction bases left unmatched: 5. CDR3 coding DNA: TGCGCCAGCAGCCCAGGACAGGGTTGGAACACTGAAGCTTTCTTT. Protein product: CASSPGQGWNTEAFF.

This sequence joins TRBV29-1 and TRBJ1-2, with 7 bases aligning to TRBD1. The junction had 6 bases not matched to a gene; V was cut back by 7 bases and J by 4 bases. The CDR3 has 12 amino acids. Germline V CDR1 and CDR2: SQVTM, ANQGSEA. The CDR3 DNA reads as TGCAGCGCCGGGACAGACCTCTATGGCTACACCTTC. It encodes CSAGTDLYGYTF.

This sequence joins TRBV12-5 and TRBJ2-5, with 7 nucleotides matching TRBD1. CDR1 and CDR2 (germline): LGHNT, FRNRAP. This CDR3 is built from 11 residues. Trimming took 8 bases from V and 5 from J; bases not matched to a gene: 2. CDR3 in amino acids: CASLQGETQYF. The CDR3 DNA follows: TGTGCTAGTTTACAGGGGGAGACCCAGTACTTC.

V gene TRBV27 combines with J gene TRBJ2-3; 7 nucleotides agree with TRBD2. Germline lookup yields CDR1 MNHEY and CDR2 SMNVEV (reference sequence). Trimming cost V 5 bases and J 0 bases; bases outside gene matches: 2. CDR3 length equals 14 residues. CDR3 residues: CASSSGASTDTQYF. The CDR3 DNA sequence: TGTGCCAGCAGTAGCGGGGCAAGCACAGATACGCAGTATTTT.

The chain is built from TRBV24-1 and TRBJ2-7, with a possible D match to TRBD1 (5 bases). Germline CDR1 reads KGHDR; CDR2 reads SFDVKD. V was shortened by 8 bases and J by 7 bases, with 14 bases between the two germline ends. CDR3 size: 12 residues. The CDR3 nucleotides read TGTGCCACCAAGGGGTCACCTAGAGAGCAGTACTTC. As protein: CATKGSPREQYF.

The sample holds one count of this clone. The CDR3 region has the DNA TGTGCCAGCAGCTTAAGTCAGGGGACTGGAAACACCATATATTTT. Its protein is CASSLSQGTGNTIYF. The chain has TRBV11-2 and TRBJ1-3; D is possibly TRBD1 (6 bases). The V gene's germline CDR1 is SGHAT and CDR2 FQNNGV. This CDR3 comprises 15 residues. V lost 2 bases and J 2 bases, leaving 10 bases between the germline ends.

The V and J genes are TRBV9 and TRBJ1-6, with 8 bases fitting TRBD1. This CDR3 comprises 15 residues. J was trimmed by 8 bases and V by 0 bases; bases with no gene match: 4. The germline gives CDR1 SGDLS, CDR2 YYNGEE. Written as DNA, the CDR3 is TGTGCCAGCAGCGTAGCTTCAGGGGGCGATTCACCCCTCCACTTT. It yields the protein CASSVASGGDSPLHF.

The chain is built from TRBV6-5 and TRBJ2-7; D call uncertain. V lost 0 bases to trimming and J lost 1 base, with 7 bases between them. Per germline, CDR1 MNHEY and CDR2 SVGAGI. The CDR3 covers 14 residues. In DNA, the CDR3 is TGTGCCAGCAGTTACTCCTACAGTTCCTACGAGCAGTACTTC. Protein product: CASSYSYSSYEQYF.

This clone occurred a few times. The V gene is TRBV7-9, the J gene TRBJ2-3, with D unresolved. Trimming stripped 8 bases from V and 2 bases from J, with 8 bases between. The CDR3 spans 12 residues. Germline loops: CDR1 SEHNR, CDR2 FQNEAQ (reference sequence). The CDR3 loop reads CASVGNTDTQYF. CDR3 nucleotide sequence: TGTGCCAGCGTGGGGAACACAGATACGCAGTATTTT.

The chain uses TRBV3-1 (or the pseudogene TRBV3-2) and TRBJ1-4; 8 bases line up with TRBD1. The trim removed 4 bases at V and 8 bases at J, leaving 9 bases unmatched. CDR1 is LGHDT, CDR2 YNNKEL, per germline (reference sequence). This CDR3 is built from 15 residues. CDR3 sequence reads: CASSPPGQGGEKLFF. Here the CDR3 DNA reads TGTGCCAGCAGCCCTCCCGGACAGGGTGGCGAAAAACTGTTTTTT.

This chain uses TRBV7-6 with TRBJ2-7; maybe TRBD1 (7 bases). The CDR3 length is 17 residues. V lost 1 base and J 0 bases, leaving 16 bases between the germline ends. Germline V gives CDR1 SGHVS, CDR2 FNYEAQ. CDR3 residues: CASSLVEGGGGSYEQYF. CDR3 DNA sequence: TGTGCCAGCAGCTTAGTCGAAGGAGGGGGCGGCTCCTACGAGCAGTACTTC. The full variable domain, its missing parts supplied by reference TRBV7-6 and TRBJ2-7, is GAGVSQSPRYKVTKRGQDVALRCDPISGHVSLYWYRQALGQGPEFLTYFNYEAQQDKSGLPNDRFSAERPEGSISTLTIQRTEQRDSAMYRCASSLVEGGGGSYEQYFGPGTRLTVT.

The chain is built from TRBV9 and TRBJ2-2; D gene uncertain. CDR1 SGDLS and CDR2 YYNGEE come from the germline V gene. This CDR3 is 14 amino acids long. V was clipped by 6 bases and J by 4 bases, with 13 bases between them. The CDR3 loop reads CASTRAAGTGELFF. In DNA, the CDR3 is TGTGCCAGCACCCGGGCCGCTGGCACCGGGGAGCTGTTTTTT.

The chain uses TRBV24-1 and TRBJ2-2; D may be TRBD1 or TRBD2 (6 bases each). CDR3 length: 15 residues. V gave up 7 bases and J gave up 3 bases, with 14 bases separating them. Germline lookup yields CDR1 KGHDR and CDR2 SFDVKD. CDR3 nucleotide sequence: TGTGCCACCAGGGGGAGGAACAGGGACACCGGGGAGCTGTTTTTT. This codes for CATRGRNRDTGELFF.

The V gene is TRBV24-1, the J gene TRBJ2-5; tentatively, D is TRBD2 (5 bases). This CDR3 is built from 14 residues. Germline loops: CDR1 KGHDR, CDR2 SFDVKD. V lost 6 bases to trimming and J lost 2 bases, with 12 bases between them. The CDR3 sequence: CATSLSGGQETQYF. In nucleotides, the CDR3 is TGTGCCACCAGTTTATCGGGCGGGCAAGAGACCCAGTACTTC.